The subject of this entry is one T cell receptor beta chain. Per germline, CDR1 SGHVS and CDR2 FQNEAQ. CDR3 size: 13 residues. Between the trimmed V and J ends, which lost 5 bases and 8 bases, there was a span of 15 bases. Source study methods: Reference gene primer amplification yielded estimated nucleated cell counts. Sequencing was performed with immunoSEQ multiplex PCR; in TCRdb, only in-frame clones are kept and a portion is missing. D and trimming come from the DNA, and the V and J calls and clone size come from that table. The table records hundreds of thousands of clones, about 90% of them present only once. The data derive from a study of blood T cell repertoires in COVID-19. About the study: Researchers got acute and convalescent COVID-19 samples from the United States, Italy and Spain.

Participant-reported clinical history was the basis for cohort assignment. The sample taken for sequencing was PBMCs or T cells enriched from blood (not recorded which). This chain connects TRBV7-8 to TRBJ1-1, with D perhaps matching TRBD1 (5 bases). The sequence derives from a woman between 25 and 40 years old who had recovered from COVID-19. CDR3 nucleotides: TGTGCCAGCAGCCCGGGGGTGATACCAGAAGCTTTCTTT. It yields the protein CASSPGVIPEAFF. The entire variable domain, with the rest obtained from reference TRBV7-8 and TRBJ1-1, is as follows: GAGVSQSPRYKVAKRGQDVALRCDPISGHVSLFWYQQALGQGPEFLTYFQNEAQLDKSGLPSDRFFAERPEGSVSTLKIQRTQQEDSAVYLCASSPGVIPEAFFGQGTRLTVV.